This T cell receptor beta chain was found in a study of breast tumors, draining lymph nodes, adjacent tissues. TCRdb analysed the multiplex PCR reads with MiXCR anew, one entry per CDR3 protein. Of some 100,000 distinct CDR3 sequences listed, over 20% are singletons. Samples came from axillary lymph nodes draining the breast cancer. There are 10 residues in the CDR3. Germline V gene data show CDR1 as MDHEN and CDR2 as SYDVKM. The V end was cut by 6 bases, the J end by 5 bases, with 4 bases between. This clonotype has just a few counts. Its antigen is unidentified. Broader study findings: The data were judged consistent with most tumor T cells coming from lymph node and expanding in tumor.

The TCR originated in a female donor with breast cancer. Some clones in this sample may be carry-over from other donors' samples. The chain carries TRBV28 and TRBJ2-5; D is unclear. Sequencing was performed on axillary lymph node tissue. CDR3 protein: CASSRETQYF. CDR3 nucleotide sequence: TGTGCCAGCAGCAGGGAGACCCAGTACTTC.